Below, 17 T cell receptor beta chains from the same sample are listed, as sequenced in a study of blood T cell repertoires in COVID-19. Libraries were prepared by immunoSEQ multiplex PCR; TCRdb keeps only in-frame clonotypes and omits some of them. The profile shows 300,000 to 400,000 clones, approximately 89% of them singletons. Sequencing was carried out using PBMCs or T cells enriched from blood (not recorded which). The receptors originated from a man younger than 45 who had recovered from COVID-19.

V usage is TRBV21-1 and J usage is TRBJ2-7; the DNA was not used to check the table's D call, TRBD2. TRBV21-1 is given as a pseudogene. There are 14 residues in the CDR3. The DNA for the CDR3 is TGTGCCAGCAGCAAACCGCGGCAGTACTACGAGCAGTACTTC. Amino acids: CASSKPRQYYEQYF.

This clone was counted a single time. CDR3 loop: CASETGRRNTIYF. CDR3 sequence (DNA): TGTGCCAGCGAGACAGGGCGAAGAAACACCATATATTTT. The J gene is TRBJ1-3, the V gene TRBV19; 7 bases match TRBD1. This CDR3 region has 13 residues. The germline gives CDR1 LNHDA, CDR2 SQIVND (reference sequence). V was clipped by 9 bases and J by 5 bases; unmatched bases: 7.

A single count supports this clone. The rearrangement uses TRBV7-3 and TRBJ1-6; TRBD1 agrees at 7 bases. Trimming took 4 bases from V and 7 from J; bases not matched to a gene: 4. CDR3 length equals 14 residues. The V gene's germline CDR1 is SGHTA and CDR2 FQGTGA. The DNA for the CDR3 is TGTGCCAGCAGCTCGGGACAGCAGAATTCACCCCTCCACTTT. This codes for CASSSGQQNSPLHF.

This chain joins TRBV19 and TRBJ2-3; 9 positions match TRBD1. Germline V CDR1 and CDR2: LNHDA, SQIVND (reference sequence). The CDR3 loop spans 16 amino acids. V lost 1 base to trimming and J lost 1 base; unmatched junction nucleotides: 3. The CDR3 DNA follows: TGTGCCAGTAGTATAGCATGGACAGGGGGCACAGATACGCAGTATTTT. Encoded protein: CASSIAWTGGTDTQYF.

The chain uses TRBV5-4 and TRBJ2-7, with TRBD1 identical over 11 bases. This CDR3 contains 15 residues. J was trimmed by 3 bases and V by 4 bases; bases with no gene match: 6. Germline V gives CDR1 SGHNT, CDR2 YYREEE (reference sequence). The chain's CDR3 is CASSELGTGGYEQYF. In nucleotides, the CDR3 is TGTGCCAGCAGCGAACTAGGGACAGGGGGCTACGAGCAGTACTTC.

The chain is built from TRBV6-5 and TRBJ1-5; no clear D. The ends were cut back, 5 bases at V and 7 bases at J, with 6 bases in the middle. The CDR3 loop spans 11 amino acids. The germline V gene has CDR1 MNHEY and CDR2 SVGAGI. The CDR3 coding sequence is TGTGCCAGCAGTCTAGGACAGCCCCAGCATTTT. It translates to CASSLGQPQHF.

The chain's CDR3 is CASSNRNTDTQYF. CDR3 bases: TGTGCCAGTAGTAATAGAAACACAGATACGCAGTATTTT. The V call is TRBV19, the J call TRBJ2-3; D unclear. Trimming shortened V by 4 bases and J by 2 bases, and 7 bases separated the two germline ends. The CDR3 contains 13 residues. The germline V gene encodes CDR1 LNHDA and CDR2 SQIVND (reference sequence).

The chain joins TRBV6-5 to TRBJ1-2, with D unresolved. The CDR3 length is 13 residues. Trimming removed 0 bases from V and 9 bases from J, with 11 bases in between. CDR1 is MNHEY, CDR2 SVGAGI, per germline. The CDR3 region is CASSYSGRISYTF. The DNA for the CDR3 is TGTGCCAGCAGTTACTCAGGCAGGATAAGCTACACCTTC.

The J gene is TRBJ1-2, the V gene TRBV3-1 (or the pseudogene TRBV3-2); a possible D gene is TRBD1 (6 bases). The CDR3 sequence is 15 residues long. Trimming took 2 bases from V and 2 from J, leaving 12 bases between them. Looked up from germline, CDR1 is LGHDT and CDR2 is YNNKEL (reference sequence). CDR3 sequence (DNA): TGTGCCAGCAGCCAACCCAGGACAGCAAACTATGGCTACACCTTC. Translating it yields CASSQPRTANYGYTF.

Only a few counts were recorded for this clone. The V and J genes are TRBV11-3 and TRBJ2-1; maybe TRBD1 (5 bases). The CDR3 is 14 amino acids. CDR1 and CDR2 (germline): SGHNT, YENEEA. Trimming removed 2 bases from V and 8 bases from J, with 13 bases in between. The CDR3 reads CASSLRGQGDEQFF. CDR3 nucleotide sequence: TGTGCCAGCAGCTTAAGAGGCCAAGGGGATGAGCAGTTCTTC.

This chain joins TRBV9 and TRBJ2-5, with 11 bases lining up with TRBD2. CDR3 length: 16 residues. Germline CDR1 and CDR2: SGDLS and YYNGEE. With 3 bases clipped from V and 1 base from J, the junction kept 5 bases outside the gene matches. Here the CDR3 reads CASSARLAGTQETQYF. CDR3 DNA: TGTGCCAGCAGCGCGCGACTAGCGGGAACCCAAGAGACCCAGTACTTC. Looking up the rest from reference TRBV9 and TRBJ2-5 gives the full variable domain: DSGVTQTPKHLITATGQRVTLRCSPRSGDLSVYWYQQSLDQGLQFLIQYYNGEERAKGNILERFSAQQFPDLHSELNLSSLELGDSALYFCASSARLAGTQETQYFGPGTRLLVL.

The V gene is TRBV11-2, the J gene TRBJ1-2; TRBD1 is a possible D gene (6 bases). Per the germline V gene, CDR1 is SGHAT and CDR2 is FQNNGV. Trimming left V 4 bases short and J 6 bases short, with 12 bases between. This CDR3 comprises 13 residues. The CDR3 DNA follows: TGTGCCAGCAGCTCGGGACACAGCGATGGCTACACCTTC. As protein: CASSSGHSDGYTF.

The chain carries TRBV28 and TRBJ1-2; maybe TRBD1 (5 bases). Trimming left V 7 bases short and J 5 bases short, with 8 bases between. CDR3 size: 11 residues. CDR1 and CDR2 (germline): MDHEN, SYDVKM. In DNA, the CDR3 is TGTGCCAGCACGGGGGTGTATGGCTACACCTTC. It is translated as CASTGVYGYTF.

This chain connects TRBV28 to TRBJ1-6, with a possible D match to TRBD1 (5 bases). CDR3 length: 16 residues. Per germline, CDR1 MDHEN and CDR2 SYDVKM. V lost 6 bases to trimming and J lost 9 bases, with 21 bases between them. The CDR3 nucleotides are TGTGCCAGCAGCCCGGCTGGGACGGGGGTGGGTTCACCCCTCCACTTT. Protein sequence: CASSPAGTGVGSPLHF.

This sequence joins TRBV7-9 and TRBJ1-2; D is undetermined. CDR1 is SEHNR, CDR2 FQNEAQ, per germline (reference sequence). The CDR3 spans 11 residues. Trimming left V 4 bases short and J 8 bases short, with 8 bases between. The CDR3 coding sequence is TGTGCCAGCAGCTCCCACTGGGGCTACACCTTC. It yields the protein CASSSHWGYTF.

The chain combines TRBV6-4 with TRBJ2-6; 9 bases fit TRBD1. The J segment lost 13 bases and the V segment lost 5 bases, leaving 6 bases of the junction unmatched. From germline, CDR1 is MRHNA and CDR2 SNTAGT. The length of the CDR3 is 13 residues. The CDR3 region is CASSTDRGGVLTF. The CDR3 region has the DNA TGTGCCAGCAGTACGGACAGGGGTGGTGTCCTGACTTTC.

J is TRBJ1-2 and V is TRBV28, with 8 bases aligning to TRBD1. The CDR3 totals 14 residues. The ends lost 5 bases at V and 8 bases at J; junction bases unmatched: 10. CDR1 is MDHEN and CDR2 is SYDVKM in the germline V gene. The CDR3 DNA follows: TGTGCCAGCAGTGGGACAGGCCATAAAAGCGGCTACACCTTC. Translation gives CASSGTGHKSGYTF.